A selection of T cell receptor beta chains follows, all from one sample in a study of patients and donors after allogeneic stem cell transplantation. TCRdb processed the RT-PCR reads anew with MiXCR; each CDR3 protein has one entry. The data show some 960,000 distinct CDR3 sequences, with roughly 18% seen just once and 5% to 6.5% held by the top ten. Source material: blood, either unsorted or a sorted T cell fraction (not recorded which). These receptors all stem from a human donor who was either an allogeneic HSCT recipient or a stem cell or donor lymphocyte infusion donor (not recorded which). It is not recorded whose cells these are; they may come from a transplant donor. Both conserved end residues are part of each CDR3. A D gene is named only where the DNA matches it firmly. A clone size is listed for some rows: how often the clone was seen (once, few, many), or a class if it is expanded.

TRBV12-3/TRBV12-4,TRBD1,TRBJ2-3,-,CASSSHRGRGTDTQYF,TGTGCCAGCAGTTCCCACAGGGGTCGAGGCACAGATACGCAGTATTTT
TRBV19,-,TRBJ1-1,once,CASNTQRAVGGDTEAFF,TGTGCCAGTAACACCCAGAGGGCAGTCGGCGGGGACACTGAAGCTTTCTTT
TRBV28,TRBD2,TRBJ2-7,few,CASSSGAAGPSGLYEQYF,TGTGCCAGCAGCAGTGGGGCCGCCGGGCCTAGCGGACTATACGAGCAGTACTTC
TRBV24-1,TRBD1,TRBJ1-2,many,CATSDPGTGNYGYTF,TGTGCCACCAGTGATCCCGGGACAGGGAACTATGGCTACACCTTC
TRBV21-1,-,TRBJ2-7,few,CASQNSTDRSYEQYF,TGTGCCAGCCAGAATTCTACGGACCGCTCCTACGAGCAGTACTTC
TRBV7-9,TRBD1,TRBJ1-3,-,CASSLTGDPSGNTIYF,TGTGCCAGCAGCTTGACAGGGGACCCCTCTGGAAACACCATATATTTT
TRBV5-1,TRBD2,TRBJ2-1,-,CASSPTGLAGVREQFF,TGCGCCAGCAGCCCAACCGGACTAGCGGGAGTCCGGGAGCAGTTCTTC
TRBV7-2,-,TRBJ2-3,few,CASSFGFVSSTDTQYF,TGTGCCAGCAGCTTCGGGTTTGTTTCTAGCACAGATACGCAGTATTTT
TRBV20-1,-,TRBJ1-5,-,CSAWRRDQPQHF,TGCAGTGCTTGGAGACGAGATCAGCCCCAGCATTTT
TRBV6-1,-,TRBJ2-3,-,CASKKDYLNTDTQYF,TGTGCCAGCAAGAAGGACTACCTAAACACAGATACGCAGTATTTT
TRBV3-1,-,TRBJ2-5,-,CASSQGSGQETQYF,TGTGCCAGCAGCCAAGGTAGCGGCCAGGAGACCCAGTACTTC
TRBV10-3,TRBD2,TRBJ2-1,few,CAIRTSGTSPNEQFF,TGTGCCATCAGGACCTCCGGGACTAGCCCCAATGAGCAGTTCTTC
TRBV7-2,-,TRBJ1-1,-,CASRSGSKGQTEAFF,TGTGCCAGCAGGTCCGGATCCAAAGGACAGACTGAAGCTTTCTTT
TRBV9,-,TRBJ2-7,-,CASSVVPSPYEQYF,TGTGCCAGCAGCGTGGTTCCTTCTCCTTACGAGCAGTACTTC
TRBV5-1,TRBD1,TRBJ2-7,-,CASSSTGDNEQYF,TGCGCCAGCAGCTCGACAGGGGACAACGAGCAGTACTTC
TRBV12-3/TRBV12-4,-,TRBJ1-4,many,CASSLEGHSNEKLFF,TGTGCCAGCAGTTTGGAGGGACATTCTAATGAAAAACTGTTTTTT
TRBV27,TRBD2,TRBJ2-1,-,CASSLWSGTGSEQFF,TGTGCCAGCAGTTTGTGGAGCGGGACGGGGTCTGAGCAGTTCTTC
TRBV20-1,-,TRBJ2-3,-,CSARDRTSSRKYF,TGCAGTGCTAGAGATCGCACTAGCTCCCGCAAGTATTTT
TRBV6-5,-,TRBJ1-3,-,CASSSRTVSGNTIYF,TGTGCCAGCAGTTCTCGGACGGTCTCTGGAAACACCATATATTTT
TRBV7-6,-,TRBJ2-3,few,CASSFGGASTDTQYF,TGTGCCAGCAGCTTTGGCGGGGCTAGCACAGATACGCAGTATTTT
TRBV20-1,-,TRBJ2-7,few,CSAFRSRGSYEQYF,TGCAGTGCCTTCCGGAGCCGAGGATCCTACGAGCAGTACTTC
TRBV20-1,TRBD1,TRBJ2-3,-,CSAPGTGGDSSIDTQYF,TGCAGTGCTCCCGGGACAGGGGGCGATTCATCGATAGATACGCAGTATTTT
TRBV30,-,TRBJ2-1,-,CAWSVNSRNEQFF,TGTGCCTGGAGTGTTAATAGTAGGAATGAGCAGTTCTTC
TRBV7-2,TRBD2,TRBJ2-5,-,CASSLILAGGPSETQYF,TGTGCCAGCAGCTTAATACTAGCGGGGGGGCCGTCAGAGACCCAGTACTTC
TRBV5-4,-,TRBJ1-2,few,CASSLAGGLGGSYGYTF,TGTGCCAGCAGCTTGGCCGGGGGGCTCGGGGGTAGCTATGGCTACACCTTC
TRBV7-9,-,TRBJ2-2,few,CASPDSHQIRNTGELFF,TGTGCCAGCCCGGATTCACACCAGATCCGGAACACCGGGGAGCTGTTTTTT